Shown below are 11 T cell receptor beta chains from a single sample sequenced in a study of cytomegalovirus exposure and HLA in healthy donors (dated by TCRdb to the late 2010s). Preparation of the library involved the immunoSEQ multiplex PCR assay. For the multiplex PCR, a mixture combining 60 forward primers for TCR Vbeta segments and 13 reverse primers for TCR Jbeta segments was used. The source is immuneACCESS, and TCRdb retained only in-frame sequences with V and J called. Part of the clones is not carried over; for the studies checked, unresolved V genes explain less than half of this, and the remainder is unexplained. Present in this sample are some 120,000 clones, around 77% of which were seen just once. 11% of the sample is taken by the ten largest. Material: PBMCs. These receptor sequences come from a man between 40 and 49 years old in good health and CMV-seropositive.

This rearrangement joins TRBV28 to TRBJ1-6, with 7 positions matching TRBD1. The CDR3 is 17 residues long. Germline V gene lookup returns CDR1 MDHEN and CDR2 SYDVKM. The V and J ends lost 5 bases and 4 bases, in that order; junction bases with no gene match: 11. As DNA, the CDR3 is TGTGCCAGCAGTACAATATCGACAGGGTTTTATAATTCACCCCTCCACTTT. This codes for CASSTISTGFYNSPLHF.

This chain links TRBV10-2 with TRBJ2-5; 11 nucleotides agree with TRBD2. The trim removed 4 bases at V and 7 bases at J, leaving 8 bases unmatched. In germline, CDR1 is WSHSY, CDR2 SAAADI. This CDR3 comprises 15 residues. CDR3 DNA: TGCGCCAGCAGTGCCCTAGCGGGGGGTTCGGCGACCCAGTACTTC. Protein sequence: CASSALAGGSATQYF.

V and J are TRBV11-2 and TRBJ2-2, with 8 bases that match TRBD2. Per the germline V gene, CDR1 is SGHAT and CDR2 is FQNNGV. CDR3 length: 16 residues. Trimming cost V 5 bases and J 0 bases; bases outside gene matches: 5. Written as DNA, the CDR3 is TGTGCCAGCAGCGCAGGCGGGGGGACGAACACCGGGGAGCTGTTTTTT. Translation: CASSAGGGTNTGELFF.

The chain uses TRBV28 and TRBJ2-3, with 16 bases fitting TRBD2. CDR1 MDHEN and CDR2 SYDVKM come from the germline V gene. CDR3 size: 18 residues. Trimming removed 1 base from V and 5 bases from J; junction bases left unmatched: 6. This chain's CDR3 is CASSLLGLAGGARDTQYF. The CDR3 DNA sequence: TGTGCCAGCAGTTTATTGGGACTAGCGGGGGGGGCCAGAGATACGCAGTATTTT.

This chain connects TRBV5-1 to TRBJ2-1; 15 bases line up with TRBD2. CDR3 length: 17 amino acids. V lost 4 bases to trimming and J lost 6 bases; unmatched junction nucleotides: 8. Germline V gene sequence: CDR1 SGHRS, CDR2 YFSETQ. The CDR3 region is CASSKGLAGGSGNEQFF. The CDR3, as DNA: TGCGCCAGCAGCAAGGGACTAGCGGGGGGTTCGGGCAATGAGCAGTTCTTC. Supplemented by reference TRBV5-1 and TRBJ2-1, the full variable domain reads KAGVTQTPRYLIKTRGQQVTLSCSPISGHRSVSWYQQTPGQGLQFLFEYFSETQRNKGNFPGRFSGRQFSNSRSEMNVSTLELGDSALYLCASSKGLAGGSGNEQFFGPGTRLTVL.

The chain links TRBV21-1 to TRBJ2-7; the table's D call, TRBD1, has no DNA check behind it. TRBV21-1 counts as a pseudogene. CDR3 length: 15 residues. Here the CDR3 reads CASSMKSRVSYAQYF. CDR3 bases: TGTGCCAGCAGCATGAAATCCAGGGTCTCCTACGCGCAGTACTTC.

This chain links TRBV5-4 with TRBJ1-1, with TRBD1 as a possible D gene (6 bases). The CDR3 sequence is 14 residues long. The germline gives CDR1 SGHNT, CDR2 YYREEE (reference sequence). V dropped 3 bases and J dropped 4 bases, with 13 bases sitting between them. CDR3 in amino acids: CASSSQGLSTEAFF. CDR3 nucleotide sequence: TGTGCCAGCAGCTCCCAGGGGTTGAGCACTGAAGCTTTCTTT.

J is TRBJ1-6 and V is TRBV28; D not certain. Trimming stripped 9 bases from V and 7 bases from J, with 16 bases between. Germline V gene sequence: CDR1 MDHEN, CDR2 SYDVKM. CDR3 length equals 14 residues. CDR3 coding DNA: TGTGCCAGTCGAGGTCTCCGTGGCAATTCACCCCTCCACTTT. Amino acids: CASRGLRGNSPLHF. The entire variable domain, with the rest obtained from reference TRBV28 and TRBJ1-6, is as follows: DVKVTQSSRYLVKRTGEKVFLECVQDMDHENMFWYRQDPGLGLRLIYFSYDVKMKEKGDIPEGYSVSREKKERFSLILESASTNQTSMYLCASRGLRGNSPLHFGNGTRLTVT.

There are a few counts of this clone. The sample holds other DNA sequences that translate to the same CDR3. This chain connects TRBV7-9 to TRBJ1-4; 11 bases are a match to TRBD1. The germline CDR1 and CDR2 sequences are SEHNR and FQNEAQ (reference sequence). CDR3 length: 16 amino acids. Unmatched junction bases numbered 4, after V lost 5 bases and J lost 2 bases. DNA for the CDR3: TGTGCCAGCAGCCCCGGACAGGGGGCGACTAATGAAAAACTGTTTTTT. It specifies CASSPGQGATNEKLFF.

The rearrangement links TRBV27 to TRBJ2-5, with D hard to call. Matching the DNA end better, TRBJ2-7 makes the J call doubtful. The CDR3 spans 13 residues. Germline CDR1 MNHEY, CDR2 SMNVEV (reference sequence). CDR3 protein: CASSPLGQFEQYF. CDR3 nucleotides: TGTGCCAGCAGCCCATTGGGCCAGTTCGAGCAGTACTTC.

The CDR3 nucleotides are TGCGCCAGCAGCAACAGGGGGCCGAACACTGAAGCTTTCTTT. As protein: CASSNRGPNTEAFF. V gene TRBV5-1 combines with J gene TRBJ1-1; 9 nucleotides align to TRBD1. This CDR3 spans 14 amino acids. The V and J ends lost 4 bases and 1 base, in that order; junction bases with no gene match: 2. Germline V gene lookup returns CDR1 SGHRS and CDR2 YFSETQ.